The 25 T cell receptor beta chains below come from one sample, sequenced in a study of T cells in Graves' hyperthyroidism and ophthalmopathy. There were TCR beta CDR3 regions amplified from RNA transcripts. The TCR CDR3 was amplified in a first-round RT-PCR using the HTBI primer set. A single record per CDR3 protein comes from TCRdb applying MiXCR to the multiplex PCR reads. The sample has approximately 95,000 distinct CDR3 sequences, 40% seen once; the top ten hold roughly 10%. Sequences were obtained from peripheral blood or thyroid tissue (not recorded which). The receptor source for this set is a woman aged 25-40 years with Graves' hyperthyroidism.

V and J are TRBV12-3 or TRBV12-4 and TRBJ2-5; tentative D call: TRBD2 (6 bases). V was shortened by 7 bases and J by 4 bases, with 19 bases between the two germline ends. This CDR3 region has 15 residues. CDR3 DNA sequence: TGTGCCAGCAAGATGGGACGAGCGGGTTCAGAGACCCAGTACTTC. Translated, it gives CASKMGRAGSETQYF.

This clonotype was observed at least ten times. The gene calls are TRBV14 and TRBJ1-3; 8 positions agree with TRBD1. The CDR3 extends over 14 amino acids. The trim removed 4 bases at V and 4 bases at J, leaving 3 bases unmatched. In germline, CDR1 is SGHDN, CDR2 FVKESK. Written as DNA, the CDR3 is TGTGCCAGCAGCCGGACAGGGTCGGGAAACACCATATATTTT. Translating gives CASSRTGSGNTIYF.

Remarks on this clonotype: This CDR3 is missing its conserved last phenylalanine or tryptophan, likely due to a read error. The chain combines TRBV15 with TRBJ2-2, with 8 bases fitting TRBD1. CDR3 length: 16 residues. V lost 5 bases to trimming and J lost 0 bases; unmatched junction nucleotides: 5. Per the germline V gene, CDR1 is LNHNV and CDR2 is YYDKDF (reference sequence). The CDR3 reads CATSGQGQPNTGELFS. The CDR3, as DNA: TGTGCCACCAGCGGACAGGGACAGCCGAACACCGGGGAGCTGTTTTCT.

The chain joins TRBV6-5 to TRBJ1-5, with D perhaps TRBD1 (6 bases). The V end was cut by 8 bases, the J end by 2 bases, with 13 bases between. Per germline, CDR1 MNHEY and CDR2 SVGAGI. The CDR3 has 14 residues. CDR3 in DNA: TGTGCCAGCGCCGAAGGGGGGGGCAATCAGCCCCAGCATTTT. Translation gives CASAEGGGNQPQHF.

Of note for this clonotype: It is likely a read error, because the conserved phenylalanine at the end of the CDR3 is missing. V is TRBV5-8 and J is TRBJ1-6; 7 positions match TRBD1. The CDR3 runs 15 residues. Germline CDR1 SGHTS, CDR2 YDEGEE. Trimming at V came to 2 bases and at J to 11 bases, leaving 10 bases not matched to a gene. The CDR3 DNA follows: TGTGCCAGCAGCTTTTACAGGGGCTCGGATCCACCCCTCCACCTT. Translated: CASSFYRGSDPPLHL.

Many counts were recorded for this clonotype. This sequence joins TRBV5-1 and TRBJ2-3, with D uncertain. Trimming removed 2 bases from V and 0 bases from J, with 10 bases in between. Germline CDR1 reads SGHRS; CDR2 reads YFSETQ. This CDR3 has 15 residues. CDR3 bases: TGCGCCAGCAGCTTATTAGGGCATAGCACAGATACGCAGTATTTT. Its protein is CASSLLGHSTDTQYF.

This clonotype has at least ten counts. This chain connects TRBV28 to TRBJ2-5; 11 bases fit TRBD2. Germline CDR1 and CDR2: MDHEN and SYDVKM. The V and J ends lost 6 bases and 4 bases, in that order; junction bases with no gene match: 7. The CDR3 loop spans 15 amino acids. CDR3 in amino acids: CASSDPSGGRETQYF. CDR3 in DNA: TGTGCCAGCAGCGACCCTAGCGGGGGGAGAGAGACCCAGTACTTC.

For this clonotype: The junction differs from germline at one of its ends, possibly a read error. The chain combines TRBV10-2 with TRBJ1-2; D is ambiguous. The germline CDR1 and CDR2 sequences are WSHSY and SAAADI. The CDR3 is 14 residues long. CDR3 residues: CAISGTGFIYGYTF. The CDR3 nucleotides are TGCGCCATCAGTGGAACGGGGTTCATCTATGGCTACACCTTC.

The J gene is TRBJ1-1, the V gene TRBV20-1, with TRBD1 matching 8 bases. Germline lookup yields CDR1 DFQATT and CDR2 SNEGSKA (reference sequence). This CDR3 has 13 amino acids. Trimming at V came to 3 bases and at J to 4 bases, leaving 4 bases not matched to a gene. The CDR3 protein is CSAREQGGTEAFF. The CDR3 region has the DNA TGCAGTGCTAGGGAACAGGGGGGCACTGAAGCTTTCTTT.

This clonotype was seen repeatedly, ten times or more. The V gene is TRBV7-9, the J gene TRBJ1-2, with 7 bases aligning to TRBD1. Germline CDR1 reads SEHNR; CDR2 reads FQNEAQ (reference sequence). The CDR3 has 15 residues. V shed 5 bases, J shed 6 bases, and the junction held 12 bases outside the gene matches. The CDR3 loop is CASSTNRGPMDGYTF. The CDR3, as DNA: TGTGCCAGCAGCACCAACAGGGGCCCCATGGATGGCTACACCTTC.

The J gene is TRBJ2-5, the V gene TRBV5-4; 10 positions match TRBD2. The trim removed 3 bases at V and 6 bases at J, leaving 5 bases unmatched. This CDR3 is built from 14 residues. The germline gives CDR1 SGHNT, CDR2 YYREEE (reference sequence). This CDR3 reads CASSSRTSGQTQYF. The CDR3 DNA reads TGTGCCAGCAGCTCGAGGACTAGCGGTCAGACCCAGTACTTC.

This clonotype was counted at least ten times. This chain uses TRBV5-5 with TRBJ1-2; perhaps TRBD1 as D (5 bases). This CDR3 has 13 amino acids. With 6 bases removed from V and 4 bases from J, the gap between germline ends came to 13 bases. CDR1 and CDR2 from the germline V gene are SGHKS and YYEKEE (reference sequence). CDR3 loop: CASTPGRAYGYTF. The CDR3 region has the DNA TGTGCCAGCACCCCAGGGAGGGCCTATGGCTACACCTTC.

This clonotype occurred many times. The chain is built from TRBV20-1 and TRBJ1-5; possible D gene TRBD1, 6 bases. Germline-derived CDR1 and CDR2 are DFQATT and SNEGSKA (reference sequence). This CDR3 is 16 amino acids long. With 5 bases removed from V and 5 bases from J, the gap between germline ends came to 22 bases. CDR3 in DNA: TGCAGTGCTGGTCGACTGGTAGGGGGGGCCGATCAGCCCCAGCATTTT. This gives the protein CSAGRLVGGADQPQHF.

This clonotype has ten or more counts. The chain combines TRBV4-2 with TRBJ2-7; TRBD2 agrees at 9 bases. Germline CDR1 and CDR2: LGHNA and YNFKEQ. The CDR3 is 17 amino acids. The J segment lost 4 bases and the V segment lost 4 bases, leaving 14 bases of the junction unmatched. Here the CDR3 reads CASSPLGRTSDRYEQYF. The CDR3, as DNA: TGTGCCAGCAGCCCCCTCGGGAGGACTAGCGATCGGTACGAGCAGTACTTC.

Turning to this clonotype: Since a much larger clone is just one base distant, this may be a read error. V and J are TRBV7-9 and TRBJ2-3, with 7 nucleotides matching TRBD2. V gave up 5 bases and J gave up 4 bases; unmatched junction bases: 21. The CDR3 sequence is 19 residues long. The germline V gene has CDR1 SEHNR and CDR2 FQNEAQ (reference sequence). The CDR3 DNA is TGTGCCAGCAGCCTAGATCATGCGCCAGCGGGATTGGGGGCAGATACGCAGTATTTT. It translates to CASSLDHAPAGLGADTQYF.

J is TRBJ2-7 and V is TRBV15, with TRBD1 identical over 9 bases. Trimming took 0 bases from V and 2 from J; bases not matched to a gene: 5. The CDR3 contains 16 residues. The germline CDR1 and CDR2 sequences are LNHNV and YYDKDF (reference sequence). The CDR3 DNA reads TGTGCCACCAGCAGAGACCCGGGACAGGGAACCTACGAGCAGTACTTC. Translated, it gives CATSRDPGQGTYEQYF.

This clonotype was observed many times. The chain carries TRBV18 and TRBJ2-6, with D possibly matching TRBD1 (5 bases). Germline V gives CDR1 KGHSH, CDR2 LQKENI. This CDR3 has 13 amino acids. Trimming took 5 bases from V and 8 from J, leaving 10 bases between them. In nucleotides, the CDR3 is TGTGCCAGCTCAGCCCTGGGGCCCAACGTCCTGACTTTC. It codes for CASSALGPNVLTF.

This chain connects TRBV2 to TRBJ2-5; 15 bases are a match to TRBD2. J gave up 4 bases and V 6 bases, and 3 bases lay outside the gene matches. CDR3 length equals 15 residues. From germline, CDR1 is SNHLY and CDR2 FYNNEI. CDR3 amino acids: CASRQGLAGGETQYF. CDR3 sequence (DNA): TGTGCCAGCAGACAGGGACTAGCGGGAGGAGAGACCCAGTACTTC.

Note on this clonotype: The conserved closing phenylalanine or tryptophan is absent in this CDR3, likely reflecting a read error. No DNA is shown, since the ends of the CDR3 on it are uncertain; the CDR3 is the one TCRdb lists. This chain joins TRBV7-8 and TRBJ2-6. Germline V lookup: CDR1 SGHVS, CDR2 FQNEAQ. The CDR3 adds up to 10 amino acids, both ends counted. CDR3 protein: CASRPTGLTS.

This clonotype was seen at least ten times. V is TRBV4-2 and J is TRBJ2-6; D gene unclear. Trimming left V 1 base short and J 0 bases short, with 7 bases between. The CDR3 loop spans 16 amino acids. From germline, CDR1 is LGHNA and CDR2 YNFKEQ. The CDR3 spells CASSQAWVSGANVLTF. In nucleotides, the CDR3 is TGTGCCAGCAGCCAAGCGTGGGTCTCTGGGGCCAACGTCCTGACTTTC.

This clonotype was detected many times. The chain combines TRBV11-2 with TRBJ1-2, with D uncertain. Looked up from germline, CDR1 is SGHAT and CDR2 is FQNNGV. Trimming pared 5 bases from V and 6 bases from J, leaving 19 bases between. This CDR3 has 15 amino acids. DNA of the CDR3: TGTGCCAGCAGCCCAAGCCCCGGACGTTCGAATGGCTACACCTTC. Protein product: CASSPSPGRSNGYTF.

The V and J genes are TRBV5-1 and TRBJ2-5; 8 bases line up with TRBD1. The CDR3 has 13 amino acids. The V and J ends lost 0 bases and 5 bases, in that order; junction bases with no gene match: 0. Germline V CDR1 and CDR2: SGHRS, YFSETQ. The CDR3 region is CASSLGTGETQYF. The CDR3, as DNA: TGCGCCAGCAGCTTGGGGACAGGGGAGACCCAGTACTTC.

CDR3 loop: CSALKAGGANVLTF. The DNA of the CDR3 is TGCAGTGCTCTGAAGGCGGGGGGGGCCAACGTCCTGACTTTC. The chain combines TRBV20-1 with TRBJ2-6; tentatively, D is TRBD2 (6 bases). In germline, CDR1 is DFQATT, CDR2 SNEGSKA (reference sequence). The germline V and J ends were trimmed by 5 bases and 4 bases, with 12 bases remaining between them. The CDR3 has 14 amino acids.

This clonotype appeared many times. The J gene is TRBJ2-7, the V gene TRBV10-3; 9 bases map to TRBD2. Germline assignment: CDR1 ENHRY and CDR2 SYGVKD. The CDR3 is 17 residues long. Trimming removed 4 bases from V and 2 bases from J; junction bases left unmatched: 12. CDR3 residues: CAISGSLGLAGTYEQYF. The CDR3 DNA follows: TGTGCCATCAGTGGGTCCCTCGGGCTAGCGGGGACCTACGAGCAGTACTTC.

To note about this clonotype: The germline gene is not matched at one end of the junction; a read error may be the cause. This chain links TRBV20-1 with TRBJ1-4; D gene ambiguous. This CDR3 spans 17 amino acids. Germline V gene sequence: CDR1 DFQATT, CDR2 SNEGSKA (reference sequence). CDR3 nucleotide sequence: TGCGGTGCTAGAGAGCCCCCGGGAGCCGGGTGGAATGAAAAACTGTTTTTT. This sequence encodes CGAREPPGAGWNEKLFF.